The 17 T cell receptor beta chains in this list originate from one sample, sequenced in a study of CD8 T cells in ankylosing spondylitis. TCRdb re-derived calls from the 5' RACE reads in MiXCR, one entry per CDR3 protein. Here the sample spans around 300,000 distinct CDR3 sequences, over 12% being singletons. Sequencing was carried out using blood, either unsorted or a sorted T cell fraction (not recorded which). The receptor source for this set is a male donor with ankylosing spondylitis or in good health (not recorded which).

This clonotype has at least ten counts. This chain joins TRBV2 and TRBJ1-2; 9 nucleotides align to TRBD1. The germline CDR1 and CDR2 sequences are SNHLY and FYNNEI. Trimming removed 3 bases from V and 2 bases from J; junction bases left unmatched: 7. CDR3 size: 16 residues. The CDR3 region has the DNA TGTGCCAGCAGTGATCCCTCCGGACAGGGGAACTATGGCTACACCTTC. This sequence encodes CASSDPSGQGNYGYTF. The variable domain in full, completed from reference TRBV2 and TRBJ1-2, reads EPEVTQTPSHQVTQMGQEVILRCVPISNHLYFYWYRQILGQKVEFLVSFYNNEISEKSEIFDDQFSVERPDGSNFTLKIRSTKLEDSAMYFCASSDPSGQGNYGYTFGSGTRLTVV.

CDR3 in DNA: TGTGCCAGCAGGGGGGACAGGGTTGGCGAGCAGTACTTC. Encoded protein: CASRGDRVGEQYF. V gene TRBV7-2 combines with J gene TRBJ2-7, with 9 bases lining up with TRBD1. The CDR3 runs to 13 residues. V gave up 6 bases and J gave up 6 bases; unmatched junction bases: 6. The germline CDR1 and CDR2 sequences are SGHTA and FQGNSA.

This clonotype appeared a few times. This chain connects TRBV3-1 to TRBJ2-3; weak D call: TRBD2 (6 bases). V lost 2 bases to trimming and J lost 0 bases, with 12 bases between them. This CDR3 has 16 residues. CDR1 is LGHDT and CDR2 is YNNKEL in the germline V gene (reference sequence). DNA for the CDR3: TGTGCCAGCAGCCAACGGCGGGGTATTAGCACAGATACGCAGTATTTT. Encoded protein: CASSQRRGISTDTQYF.

This clonotype was counted between two and nine times. V usage is TRBV12-3 or TRBV12-4 and J usage is TRBJ2-1; 9 nucleotides line up with TRBD2. CDR3 size: 15 residues. The V and J ends lost 2 bases and 8 bases, in that order; junction bases with no gene match: 7. CDR3 protein: CASSLLAGFADEQFF. CDR3 DNA: TGTGCCAGCAGTTTACTAGCGGGATTCGCAGATGAGCAGTTCTTC.

The genes are TRBV19 and TRBJ2-3, with 7 positions matching TRBD2. The junction had 11 bases not matched to a gene; V was cut back by 5 bases and J by 3 bases. Germline CDR1 is LNHDA and CDR2 is SQIVND (reference sequence). The CDR3 runs to 16 residues. The CDR3 is CASSPNTGRKTDTQYF. The CDR3 region has the DNA TGTGCCAGTAGTCCGAACACCGGGAGGAAGACAGATACGCAGTATTTT. Full variable domain (missing parts from reference TRBV19 and TRBJ2-3): DGGITQSPKYLFRKEGQNVTLSCEQNLNHDAMYWYRQDPGQGLRLIYYSQIVNDFQKGDIAEGYSVSREKKESFPLTVTSAQKNPTAFYLCASSPNTGRKTDTQYFGPGTRLTVL.

CDR3 DNA: TGTGCCAGCATCTTAGGGGGGGGGACAGATACGCAGTATTTT. Amino acid sequence: CASILGGGTDTQYF. The chain joins TRBV12-3 or TRBV12-4 to TRBJ2-3; D is perhaps TRBD2 (7 bases). This CDR3 has 14 amino acids. Trimming cost V 7 bases and J 3 bases, with 14 bases left between them.

This clonotype was detected many times. The rearrangement uses TRBV11-1 and TRBJ2-1; 8 bases are a match to TRBD1. CDR1 SGHAT and CDR2 FQDESV come from the germline V gene (reference sequence). V lost 4 bases and J lost 1; bases outside the gene matches: 6. There are 16 residues in the CDR3. CDR3 sequence reads: CASSSWTGYSYNEQFF. The CDR3, as DNA: TGTGCCAGCAGCTCCTGGACAGGGTATTCCTACAATGAGCAGTTCTTC.

There are a few counts of this clonotype. The V gene is TRBV5-1, the J gene TRBJ1-2; 7 positions agree with TRBD1. This CDR3 spans 14 amino acids. CDR1 SGHRS and CDR2 YFSETQ come from the germline V gene. With 3 bases clipped from V and 3 bases from J, the junction kept 5 bases outside the gene matches. The DNA of the CDR3 is TGCGCCAGCAGCTCCGACAGGGCTCACTATGGCTACACCTTC. Translating gives CASSSDRAHYGYTF.

This clonotype was seen a few times. V and J are TRBV20-1 and TRBJ1-4, with D perhaps matching TRBD1 (5 bases). Trimming pared 0 bases from V and 7 bases from J, leaving 9 bases between. The CDR3 sequence is 13 residues long. Germline CDR1 reads DFQATT; CDR2 reads SNEGSKA (reference sequence). The CDR3 spells CSARDPGGEKLFF. For the CDR3, the DNA is TGCAGTGCTAGAGACCCTGGGGGTGAAAAACTGTTTTTT.

This clonotype occurred a few times. This sequence joins TRBV19 and TRBJ2-7, with 9 positions matching TRBD1. V lost 6 bases, J lost 2 bases, and 11 bases stayed unmatched. CDR1 and CDR2 (germline): LNHDA, SQIVND (reference sequence). The CDR3 extends over 16 amino acids. DNA of the CDR3: TGTGCCAGTAGAACAATTGGTGGGACAGGGACCTACGAGCAGTACTTC. This codes for CASRTIGGTGTYEQYF.

The table lists this clonotype with a few counts. The gene calls are TRBV25-1 and TRBJ1-1; maybe TRBD1 (5 bases). Deletions cut 3 bases from V and 12 bases from J, with 8 bases between. The germline V gene has CDR1 MGHDK and CDR2 SYGVNS. CDR3 length: 10 amino acids. CDR3 region: CASSDRVTFF. CDR3 sequence (DNA): TGTGCCAGCAGTGACAGGGTTACTTTCTTT.

This clonotype was detected only a few times. The CDR3 coding sequence is TGTGCCAGCAGTTTCTTTGGGACCGGGGAGCATTTT. Translating gives CASSFFGTGEHF. The chain combines TRBV6-6 with TRBJ1-5; tentative D call: TRBD1 (5 bases). Trimming stripped 4 bases from V and 14 bases from J, with 15 bases between. Germline values: CDR1 MNHNY, CDR2 SVGAGI (reference sequence). The CDR3 sequence is 12 residues long.

In this sample, this clonotype turned up a few times. V usage is TRBV25-1 and J usage is TRBJ2-1; weak D call: TRBD1 (5 bases). The germline gives CDR1 MGHDK, CDR2 SYGVNS. V was cut by 7 bases and J by 9 bases, with 16 bases left in between. This CDR3 spans 13 amino acids. The CDR3 nucleotides are TGTGCCAGCATTGGCAGGGTCGCGATTGAGCAGTTCTTC. The encoded protein is CASIGRVAIEQFF.

This clonotype appeared a few times. The chain carries TRBV12-3 or TRBV12-4 and TRBJ1-2, with TRBD1 identical over 10 bases. This CDR3 spans 15 amino acids. Germline trimming cut 3 bases from V and 6 bases from J; bases unmatched to any gene: 7. The CDR3 nucleotides are TGTGCCAGCAGTTTGACCGGGACAGGGGTTAATGGCTACACCTTC. It translates to CASSLTGTGVNGYTF.

This clonotype was recorded a few times. The chain has TRBV20-1 and TRBJ2-1; TRBD1 agrees at 8 bases. CDR3 size: 14 residues. The junction had 5 bases not matched to a gene; V was cut back by 7 bases and J by 0 bases. Germline V lookup: CDR1 DFQATT, CDR2 SNEGSKA (reference sequence). The CDR3 here is CSVLQGVSYNEQFF. The CDR3 DNA reads TGCAGTGTGCTACAGGGGGTCTCCTACAATGAGCAGTTCTTC.

This clonotype was recorded many times. This rearrangement joins TRBV18 to TRBJ1-1, with TRBD1 as a possible D gene (6 bases). Trimming pared 2 bases from V and 4 bases from J, leaving 11 bases between. The germline gives CDR1 KGHSH, CDR2 LQKENI. This CDR3 is built from 14 residues. Here the CDR3 reads CASSPNREGTEAFF. The CDR3 DNA is TGTGCCAGCTCACCAAACAGGGAGGGCACTGAAGCTTTCTTT.

The chain recombines TRBV29-1 with TRBJ1-2, with D unclear. This CDR3 comprises 11 residues. Trimming removed 4 bases at V and 6 bases at J, with 9 bases between. Germline V gene data show CDR1 as SQVTM and CDR2 as ANQGSEA. The DNA of the CDR3 is TGCAGCGTTGTAGCGGAAGATGGCTACACCTTC. Translation gives CSVVAEDGYTF. The full variable domain, in which reference TRBV29-1 and TRBJ1-2 provide the parts outside the CDR3, is SAVISQKPSRDICQRGTSLTIQCQVDSQVTMMFWYRQQPGQSLTLIATANQGSEATYESGFVIDKFPISRPNLTFSTLTVSNMSPEDSSIYLCSVVAEDGYTFGSGTRLTVV.